The T cell receptor beta chain described here comes from a study of T cells after yellow fever vaccination. Turning to the study itself: Fractions of limited cellularity were prepared by means of SMART-Seq v4 Ultra Low Input.

Germline V gene data show CDR1 as MNHEY and CDR2 as SVGEGT. The CDR3 has 13 residues. Trimming took 10 bases from V and 7 from J; bases not matched to a gene: 9. The authors made TCR cDNA by 5'RACE template switching, adding a universal primer site and UMIs. TCRdb reprocessed the 5' RACE reads with MiXCR, giving one entry per CDR3 protein. The sample consists of just under 600,000 distinct CDR3 sequences, about 14% of them appearing once. The chain has TRBV6-2 or TRBV6-3 and TRBJ2-2; 7 bases agree with TRBD1. The clonotype was recovered from a man in his thirties or forties who received the YFV17D yellow fever vaccine. Material: PBMCs, obtained on the day of the yellow fever booster vaccination. The CDR3 sequence is CATSSGGFGELFF. CDR3 nucleotides: TGTGCCACCTCATCAGGGGGTTTCGGGGAGCTGTTTTTT.